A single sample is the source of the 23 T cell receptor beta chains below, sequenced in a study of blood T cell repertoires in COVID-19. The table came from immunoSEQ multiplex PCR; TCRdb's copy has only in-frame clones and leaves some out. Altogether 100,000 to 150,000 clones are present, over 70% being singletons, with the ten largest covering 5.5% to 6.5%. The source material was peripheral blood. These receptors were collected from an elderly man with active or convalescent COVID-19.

The CDR3: CASSLDRIIQETQYF. The CDR3 DNA sequence: TGTGCCAGCAGCTTGGACAGGATCATCCAAGAGACCCAGTACTTC. V usage is TRBV5-8 and J usage is TRBJ2-5; TRBD1 is a possible D gene (5 bases). Germline V gene lookup returns CDR1 SGHTS and CDR2 YDEGEE. V was clipped by 0 bases and J by 1 base, with 10 bases between them. The CDR3 contains 15 residues.

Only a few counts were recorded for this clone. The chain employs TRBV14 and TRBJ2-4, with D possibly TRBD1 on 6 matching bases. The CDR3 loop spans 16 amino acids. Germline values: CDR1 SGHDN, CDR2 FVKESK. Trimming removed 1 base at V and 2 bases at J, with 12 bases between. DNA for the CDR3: TGTGCCAGCAGCCAAGGTTCAGGGGTGACCAAAAACATTCAGTACTTC. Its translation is CASSQGSGVTKNIQYF.

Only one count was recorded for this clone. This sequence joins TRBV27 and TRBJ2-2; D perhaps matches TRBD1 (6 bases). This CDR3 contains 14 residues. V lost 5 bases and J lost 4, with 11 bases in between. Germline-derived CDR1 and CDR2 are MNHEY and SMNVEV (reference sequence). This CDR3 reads CASSPDRATGELFF. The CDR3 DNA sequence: TGTGCCAGCAGTCCGGACAGAGCCACCGGGGAGCTGTTTTTT.

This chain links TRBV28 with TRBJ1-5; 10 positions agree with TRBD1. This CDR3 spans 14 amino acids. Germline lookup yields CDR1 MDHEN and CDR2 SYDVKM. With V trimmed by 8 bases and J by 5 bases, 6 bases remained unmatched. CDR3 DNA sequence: TGTGCCAGCGTGACAGGGGGCTGGGATCAGCCCCAGCATTTT. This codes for CASVTGGWDQPQHF. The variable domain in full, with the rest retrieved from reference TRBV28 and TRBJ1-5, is DVKVTQSSRYLVKRTGEKVFLECVQDMDHENMFWYRQDPGLGLRLIYFSYDVKMKEKGDIPEGYSVSREKKERFSLILESASTNQTSMYLCASVTGGWDQPQHFGDGTRLSIL.

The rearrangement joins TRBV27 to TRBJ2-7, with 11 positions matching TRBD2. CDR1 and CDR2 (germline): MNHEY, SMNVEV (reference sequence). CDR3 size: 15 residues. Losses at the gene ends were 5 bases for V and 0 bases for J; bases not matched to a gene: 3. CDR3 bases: TGTGCCAGCAGTCCTGGGACTAGCGGCTCCTACGAGCAGTACTTC. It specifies CASSPGTSGSYEQYF.

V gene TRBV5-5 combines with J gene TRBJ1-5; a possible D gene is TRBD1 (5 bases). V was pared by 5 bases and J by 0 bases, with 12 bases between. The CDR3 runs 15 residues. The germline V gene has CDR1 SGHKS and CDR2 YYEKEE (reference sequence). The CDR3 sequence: CASRMTVSSNQPQHF. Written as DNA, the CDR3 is TGTGCCAGCAGGATGACAGTTTCTAGCAATCAGCCCCAGCATTTT.

The CDR3 here is CASSQGSGGVYEQYF. CDR3 DNA: TGTGCCAGCAGCCAAGGGAGCGGGGGGGTCTACGAGCAGTACTTC. The chain joins TRBV4-2 to TRBJ2-7, with 10 bases that match TRBD2. Germline values: CDR1 LGHNA, CDR2 YNFKEQ. The CDR3 contains 15 residues. With V trimmed by 1 base and J by 3 bases, 3 bases remained unmatched.

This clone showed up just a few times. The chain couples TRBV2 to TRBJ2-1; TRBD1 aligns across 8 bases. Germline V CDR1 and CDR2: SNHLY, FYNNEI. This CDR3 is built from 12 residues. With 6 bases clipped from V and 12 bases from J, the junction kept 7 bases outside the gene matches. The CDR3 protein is CASRATGVWQFF. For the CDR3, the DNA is TGTGCCAGCAGGGCGACAGGGGTGTGGCAGTTCTTC.

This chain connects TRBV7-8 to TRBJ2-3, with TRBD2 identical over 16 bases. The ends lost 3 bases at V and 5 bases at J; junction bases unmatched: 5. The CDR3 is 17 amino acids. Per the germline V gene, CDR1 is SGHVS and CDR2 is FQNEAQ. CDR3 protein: CASSLGLAGGRGDTQYF. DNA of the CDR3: TGTGCCAGCAGCTTGGGACTAGCGGGGGGGCGGGGAGATACGCAGTATTTT. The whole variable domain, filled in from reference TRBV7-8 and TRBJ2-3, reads GAGVSQSPRYKVAKRGQDVALRCDPISGHVSLFWYQQALGQGPEFLTYFQNEAQLDKSGLPSDRFFAERPEGSVSTLKIQRTQQEDSAVYLCASSLGLAGGRGDTQYFGPGTRLTVL.

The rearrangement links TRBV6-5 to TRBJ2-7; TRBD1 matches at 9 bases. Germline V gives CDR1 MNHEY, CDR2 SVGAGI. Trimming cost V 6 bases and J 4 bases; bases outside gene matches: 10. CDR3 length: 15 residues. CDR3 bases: TGTGCCAGCAGGAAGGGACAGGGTTCGGGTTACGAGCAGTACTTC. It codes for CASRKGQGSGYEQYF.

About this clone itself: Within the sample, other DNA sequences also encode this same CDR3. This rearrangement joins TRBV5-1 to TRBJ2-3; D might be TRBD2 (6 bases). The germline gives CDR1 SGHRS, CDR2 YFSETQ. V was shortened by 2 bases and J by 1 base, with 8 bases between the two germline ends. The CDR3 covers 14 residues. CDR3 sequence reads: CASSLPGGTDTQYF. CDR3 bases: TGCGCCAGCAGCTTACCGGGAGGCACAGATACGCAGTATTTT.

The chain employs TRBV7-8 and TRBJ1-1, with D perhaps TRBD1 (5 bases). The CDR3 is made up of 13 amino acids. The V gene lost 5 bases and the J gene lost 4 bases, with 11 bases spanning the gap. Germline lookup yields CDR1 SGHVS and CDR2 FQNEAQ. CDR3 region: CASSQVGGTEAFF. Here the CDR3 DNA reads TGTGCCAGCAGCCAAGTGGGGGGCACTGAAGCTTTCTTT.

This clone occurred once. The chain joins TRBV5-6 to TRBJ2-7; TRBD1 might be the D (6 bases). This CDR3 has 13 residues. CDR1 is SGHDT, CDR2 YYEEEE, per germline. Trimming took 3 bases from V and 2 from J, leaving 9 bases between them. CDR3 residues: CASSWGPAYEQYF. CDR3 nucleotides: TGTGCCAGCAGCTGGGGGCCCGCCTACGAGCAGTACTTC.

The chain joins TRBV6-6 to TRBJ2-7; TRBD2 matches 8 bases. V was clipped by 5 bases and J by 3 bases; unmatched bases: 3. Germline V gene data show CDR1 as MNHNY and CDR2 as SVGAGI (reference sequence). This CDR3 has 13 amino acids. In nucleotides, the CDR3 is TGTGCCAGCAGTAGCGGGGGCCTCTACGAGCAGTACTTC. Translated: CASSSGGLYEQYF.

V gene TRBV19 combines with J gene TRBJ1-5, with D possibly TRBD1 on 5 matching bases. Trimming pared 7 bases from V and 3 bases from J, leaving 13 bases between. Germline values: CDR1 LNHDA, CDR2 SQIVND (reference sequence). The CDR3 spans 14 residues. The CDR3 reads CASIGAGYNQPQHF. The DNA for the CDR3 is TGTGCCAGTATTGGGGCGGGGTACAATCAGCCCCAGCATTTT.

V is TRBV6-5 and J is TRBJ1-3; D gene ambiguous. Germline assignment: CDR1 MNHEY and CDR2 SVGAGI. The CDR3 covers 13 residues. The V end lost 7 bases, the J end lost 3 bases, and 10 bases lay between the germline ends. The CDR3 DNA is TGTGCCAGCACCCTTCAGGATGGAAACACCATATATTTT. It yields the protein CASTLQDGNTIYF.

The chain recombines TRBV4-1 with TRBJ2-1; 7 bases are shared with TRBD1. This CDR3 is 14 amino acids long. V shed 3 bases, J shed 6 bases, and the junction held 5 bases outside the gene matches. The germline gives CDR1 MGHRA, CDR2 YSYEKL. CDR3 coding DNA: TGCGCCAGCAGCCATGACTACAGGGGCAATGAGCAGTTCTTC. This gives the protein CASSHDYRGNEQFF.

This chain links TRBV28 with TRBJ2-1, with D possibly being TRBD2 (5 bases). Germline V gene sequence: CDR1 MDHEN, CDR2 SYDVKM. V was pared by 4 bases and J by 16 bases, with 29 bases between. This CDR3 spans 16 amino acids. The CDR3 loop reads CASSSEAEPGGVSPFF. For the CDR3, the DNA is TGTGCCAGCAGTTCGGAGGCGGAACCTGGTGGTGTATCCCCATTCTTC.

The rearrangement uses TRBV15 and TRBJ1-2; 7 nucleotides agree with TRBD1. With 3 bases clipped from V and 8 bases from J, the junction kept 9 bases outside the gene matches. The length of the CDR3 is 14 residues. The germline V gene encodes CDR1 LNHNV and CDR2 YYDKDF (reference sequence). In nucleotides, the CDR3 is TGTGCCACCAGCAGTTGGACAGGACATTTGGGCTACACCTTC. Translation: CATSSWTGHLGYTF.

The CDR3 nucleotides read TGTGCCAGCAGCGTACAGATTTCGGGGATAGAGCAGTACTTC. Its protein is CASSVQISGIEQYF. The chain is built from TRBV9 and TRBJ2-7; maybe TRBD2 (5 bases). The V end was cut by 1 base, the J end by 7 bases, with 15 bases between. Germline loops: CDR1 SGDLS, CDR2 YYNGEE. This CDR3 comprises 14 residues.

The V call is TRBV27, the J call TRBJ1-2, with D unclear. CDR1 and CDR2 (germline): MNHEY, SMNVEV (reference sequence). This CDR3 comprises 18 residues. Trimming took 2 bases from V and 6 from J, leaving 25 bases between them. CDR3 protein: CASSLRPTASGSPHGYTF. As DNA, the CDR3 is TGTGCCAGCAGTTTAAGGCCTACCGCATCAGGCTCCCCCCATGGCTACACCTTC.

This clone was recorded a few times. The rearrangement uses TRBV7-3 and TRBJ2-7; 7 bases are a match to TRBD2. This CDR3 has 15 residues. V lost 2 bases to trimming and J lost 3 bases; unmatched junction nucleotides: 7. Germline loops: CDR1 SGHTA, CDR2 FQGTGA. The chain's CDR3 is CASSLGGEGVYEQYF. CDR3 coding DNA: TGTGCCAGCAGCTTAGGGGGGGAAGGAGTCTACGAGCAGTACTTC.

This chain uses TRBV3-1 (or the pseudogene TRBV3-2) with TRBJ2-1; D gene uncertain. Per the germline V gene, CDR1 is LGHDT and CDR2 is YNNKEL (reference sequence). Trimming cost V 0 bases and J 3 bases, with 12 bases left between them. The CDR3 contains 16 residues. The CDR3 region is CASSQDLQILYNEQFF. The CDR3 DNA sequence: TGTGCCAGCAGCCAAGACTTACAGATACTCTACAATGAGCAGTTCTTC.